This is a list of T cell receptor beta chains from one sample in a study of identical twins. One entry per CDR3 protein, called by TCRdb with MiXCR from the 5' RACE reads. Among under 900,000 distinct CDR3 sequences, 15% to 20% were seen once, and the ten largest hold less than 15%. Separately, the same data were catalogued under a study of T cells expressing NK-cell markers.

The sequencing input was PBMCs. The receptors were gathered from a woman under 30 in good health. Both conserved end residues are part of each CDR3. D genes are given only for firm matches. A row's size may be missing; if present it is once, few, many or a size class.

J: TRBJ2-5; V: TRBV12-3/TRBV12-4; D: TRBD2; size: .; length: 17; CDR3: CASSLRLLAGGQETQYF; DNA: TGTGCCAGCAGTTTAAGACTGCTAGCGGGGGGCCAAGAGACCCAGTACTTC
J: TRBJ1-2; V: TRBV20-1; D: .; size: .; length: 12; CDR3: CSASFRPYGYTF; DNA: TGCAGTGCTAGTTTCAGGCCCTATGGCTACACCTTC
J: TRBJ1-4; V: TRBV5-5; D: .; size: few; length: 14; CDR3: CASSSGTLSEKLFF; DNA: TGTGCCAGCAGCTCGGGGACACTTTCCGAAAAACTGTTTTTT
J: TRBJ1-5; V: TRBV7-8; D: .; size: few; length: 11; CDR3: CASGTYQPQHF; DNA: TGTGCCAGCGGTACCTATCAGCCCCAGCATTTT
J: TRBJ1-1; V: TRBV25-1; D: .; size: .; length: 14; CDR3: CANLPWTENTEAFF; DNA: TGTGCCAACCTACCCTGGACCGAGAACACTGAAGCTTTCTTT
J: TRBJ2-3; V: TRBV14; D: .; size: .; length: 15; CDR3: CASTTEGQAADTQYF; DNA: TGTGCCAGCACTACAGAGGGGCAGGCGGCGGATACGCAGTATTTT
J: TRBJ2-1; V: TRBV3-1; D: .; size: few; length: 16; CDR3: CASSQNRQGRWDEQFF; DNA: TGTGCCAGCAGCCAAAACCGGCAGGGTAGGTGGGATGAGCAGTTCTTC
J: TRBJ1-5; V: TRBV10-3; D: .; size: .; length: 14; CDR3: CAISDWDSNQPQHF; DNA: TGTGCCATCAGTGATTGGGACAGCAATCAGCCCCAGCATTTT
J: TRBJ2-3; V: TRBV30; D: .; size: .; length: 14; CDR3: CAWSGFPGTDTQYF; DNA: TGTGCCTGGAGTGGGTTTCCCGGCACAGATACGCAGTATTTT
J: TRBJ1-3; V: TRBV20-1; D: TRBD1; size: many; length: 14; CDR3: CSAADRGRGNTIYF; DNA: TGCAGTGCTGCGGACAGGGGGCGAGGAAACACCATATATTTT
J: TRBJ2-3; V: TRBV5-1; D: .; size: few; length: 16; CDR3: CASSWGDSPFTDTQYF; DNA: TGCGCCAGCAGCTGGGGGGATTCTCCTTTCACAGATACGCAGTATTTT